Listed below are T cell receptor beta chains from one sample, sequenced in a study of T cells in localized non-small cell lung cancer. Data came from immunoSEQ multiplex PCR; TCRdb stores just in-frame clones and leaves some out. The table includes some 31,000 clones, more than 75% detected once. Source: peripheral blood, taken before any cancer treatment. These receptor sequences come from a male donor aged 60 or older with stage II squamous cell lung carcinoma. Each CDR3 is given with its conserved first and last residue. D genes are given only for firm matches. Clone sizes are given selectively: once, few, many, or a class where the clone is expanded.

NA,TRBV13,TRBD1,TRBJ2-2,CASSSTGGTGELFF,TGTGCCAGCAGCTCGACAGGGGGCACCGGGGAGCTGTTTTTT
medium-sized,TRBV7-2,TRBD1,TRBJ1-5,CASSLVQGAFQPQHF,TGTGCCAGCAGCTTGGTCCAGGGGGCTTTTCAGCCCCAGCATTTT
few,TRBV19,NA,TRBJ2-1,CASSTGRSQFF,TGTGCCAGTAGTACAGGACGGAGCCAGTTCTTC
NA,TRBV11-2,NA,TRBJ2-1,CASSPRGAPEQFF,TGTGCCAGCAGCCCAAGGGGGGCGCCCGAGCAGTTCTTC
NA,TRBV4-1,NA,TRBJ1-1,CASSQGVVREGFF,TGCGCCAGCAGCCAAGGGGTGGTTAGGGAGGGTTTCTTT
NA,TRBV19,TRBD1,TRBJ2-2,CASSQTGDGELFF,TGTGCCAGTAGCCAGACAGGGGACGGGGAGCTGTTTTTT
NA,TRBV18,TRBD1,TRBJ2-1,CASSYDGGRGTNEQFF,TGTGCCAGCTCTTACGATGGTGGCAGGGGGACGAATGAGCAGTTCTTC
NA,TRBV7-9,NA,TRBJ2-7,CASSLGRGTLSYEQYF,TGTGCCAGCAGCTTAGGTCGCGGGACCCTCTCCTACGAGCAGTACTTC
medium-sized,TRBV25-1,NA,TRBJ1-2,CASSDMDAGYTF,TGTGCCAGCAGTGACATGGACGCTGGCTACACCTTC
NA,TRBV2,NA,TRBJ2-1,CASSGRGGRRDEQFF,TGTGCCAGCAGTGGGAGAGGAGGGAGAAGGGATGAGCAGTTCTTC
NA,TRBV19,NA,TRBJ1-5,CASSEDSHSNQPQHF,TGTGCCAGTAGTGAGGACAGCCATAGCAATCAGCCCCAGCATTTT
few,TRBV5-1,NA,TRBJ2-5,CASSFGVGETQYF,TGCGCCAGCAGCTTCGGGGTAGGAGAGACCCAGTACTTC
NA,TRBV18,TRBD1,TRBJ1-1,CASSLSRGSDEAFF,TGTGCCAGCTCGCTATCCAGGGGGAGCGATGAAGCTTTCTTT
NA,TRBV30,TRBD1,TRBJ2-2,CASRGDRGTGELFF,TGTGCCTCAAGGGGGGACAGGGGCACCGGGGAGCTGTTTTTT
NA,TRBV19,TRBD1,TRBJ2-3,CASSISPPTGGTDTQYF,TGTGCCAGTAGTATAAGCCCCCCCACAGGGGGGACAGATACGCAGTATTTT
NA,TRBV18,NA,TRBJ1-4,CASSPTGAGFEKLFF,TGTGCCAGCTCACCTACCGGGGCAGGTTTTGAAAAACTGTTTTTT
NA,TRBV5-4,NA,TRBJ1-6,CASSLMGGEYLHF,TGTGCCAGCAGCTTAATGGGCGGGGAATACCTCCACTTT
NA,TRBV14,NA,TRBJ1-5,CASSRTPNQPQHF,TGTGCCAGCAGCCGCACCCCCAATCAGCCCCAGCATTTT
NA,TRBV18,NA,TRBJ1-2,CASSPSAWGSYGYTF,TGTGCCAGCTCACCATCCGCTTGGGGGAGCTATGGCTACACCTTC
NA,TRBV7-9,NA,TRBJ1-2,CASSQSGGGDGYTF,TGTGCCAGCAGTCAATCGGGGGGCGGCGATGGCTACACCTTC
NA,TRBV11-3,NA,TRBJ2-7,CASSPGEDYEQYF,TGTGCCAGCAGCCCCGGAGAGGACTACGAGCAGTACTTC
NA,TRBV11-1,NA,TRBJ2-5,CASSLVLPTAETQYF,TGTGCCAGCAGCTTAGTGCTCCCGACGGCGGAGACCCAGTACTTC
once,TRBV7-9,NA,TRBJ2-1,CASSALLRNEQFF,TGTGCCAGCTCCGCCCTACTTCGCAATGAGCAGTTCTTC
NA,TRBV27,NA,TRBJ2-5,CASSWAGTDGETQYF,TGTGCCAGCAGCTGGGCCGGGACCGACGGGGAGACCCAGTACTTC
NA,TRBV15,NA,TRBJ1-1,CATSTQPGITEAFF,TGTGCCACCAGCACCCAACCGGGAATCACTGAAGCTTTCTTT
NA,TRBV9,NA,TRBJ1-5,CASSVGQGLNQPQHF,TGTGCCAGCAGCGTAGGCCAGGGGCTCAATCAGCCCCAGCATTTT
few,TRBV5-6,NA,TRBJ2-5,CASSLGSTETQYF,TGTGCCAGCAGCTTGGGGTCAACGGAGACCCAGTACTTC
NA,TRBV29-1,TRBD1,TRBJ1-1,CSARQGQPENTEAFF,TGCAGCGCGAGACAGGGACAGCCGGAGAACACTGAAGCTTTCTTT
few,TRBV6-5,NA,TRBJ2-1,CASSSHSSVSYNEQFF,TGTGCCAGCAGTTCGCACTCCAGTGTTTCCTACAATGAGCAGTTCTTC
NA,TRBV7-8,TRBD1,TRBJ2-7,CASSPGQGDPYEQYF,TGTGCCAGCAGCCCCGGACAGGGGGACCCCTACGAGCAGTACTTC
NA,TRBV5-1,NA,TRBJ2-7,CASSYAEVSYF,TGCGCCAGCAGCTACGCGGAAGTCTCGTACTTC
NA,TRBV5-1,NA,TRBJ2-6,CASSTAGSGANVLTF,TGCGCCAGCAGCACCGCAGGGTCTGGGGCCAACGTCCTGACTTTC
NA,TRBV29-1,NA,TRBJ2-3,CSVLAATTDTQYF,TGCAGCGTTTTAGCGGCTACCACAGATACGCAGTATTTT
NA,TRBV2,NA,TRBJ2-7,CASRGAAYEQYF,TGTGCCAGCAGGGGGGCCGCCTACGAGCAGTACTTC
NA,TRBV6-5,NA,TRBJ1-3,CASRGASGNTIYF,TGTGCCAGCAGGGGGGCCAGTGGAAACACCATATATTTT
NA,TRBV30,NA,TRBJ1-4,CAWTGRHGKLFF,TGTGCCTGGACAGGTAGACATGGAAAACTGTTTTTT
NA,TRBV30,TRBD2,TRBJ2-1,CAWSVLARTSGVYNEQFF,TGTGCCTGGAGTGTACTAGCGAGGACTAGCGGCGTCTACAATGAGCAGTTCTTC
NA,TRBV9,TRBD1,TRBJ2-1,CASSPRDSRSSYNEQFF,TGTGCCAGCAGCCCACGGGACAGCCGGAGCTCCTACAATGAGCAGTTCTTC
NA,TRBV10-3,NA,TRBJ1-1,CAISPRSTEAFF,TGTGCCATCTCCCCCAGGTCCACTGAAGCTTTCTTT
NA,TRBV18,TRBD1,TRBJ1-4,CASSPSQGAGEKLFF,TGTGCCAGCTCACCTTCCCAGGGGGCGGGTGAAAAACTGTTTTTT
NA,TRBV7-2,NA,TRBJ1-3,CASSLTSSGNTIYF,TGTGCCAGCAGCTTAACCTCCTCTGGAAACACCATATATTTT
NA,TRBV7-8,NA,TRBJ2-7,CASSSEGIGQYF,TGTGCCAGCAGCTCCGAAGGGATAGGGCAGTACTTC
NA,TRBV7-3,NA,TRBJ2-1,CASGRGAYNEQFF,TGTGCCAGCGGAAGGGGCGCCTACAATGAGCAGTTCTTC
NA,TRBV18,NA,TRBJ2-7,CASSLRTDEQYF,TGTGCCAGCTCACTGAGGACAGACGAGCAGTACTTC
few,TRBV30,TRBD1,TRBJ1-1,CAWSGDSRTEAFF,TGTGCCTGGAGTGGGGACAGTAGAACTGAAGCTTTCTTT
NA,TRBV6-1,NA,TRBJ1-5,CASSEGVSNYQPQHF,TGTGCCAGCAGTGAAGGGGTCAGCAACTATCAGCCCCAGCATTTT
NA,TRBV4-1,NA,TRBJ1-2,CASSQEGVSEYGYTF,TGCGCCAGCAGCCAAGAAGGGGTTTCTGAGTATGGCTACACCTTC
NA,TRBV6-4,TRBD1,TRBJ1-1,CASSDQDRATEAFF,TGTGCCAGCAGTGACCAAGACAGGGCCACTGAAGCTTTCTTT
NA,TRBV25-1,NA,TRBJ1-1,CASSRGEGIEAFF,TGTGCCAGCAGTCGTGGAGAAGGGATAGAAGCTTTCTTT
NA,TRBV6-5,TRBD1,TRBJ1-1,CASSPQGRNTEAFF,TGTGCCAGCAGCCCACAGGGGCGCAACACTGAAGCTTTCTTT
few,TRBV10-3,TRBD1,TRBJ1-1,CAISEGQARNTEAFF,TGTGCCATCAGTGAGGGACAGGCTCGGAACACTGAAGCTTTCTTT
NA,TRBV6-1,NA,TRBJ2-3,CASRWQGSTDTQYF,TGTGCCAGCAGGTGGCAGGGGAGCACAGATACGCAGTATTTT
NA,TRBV6-5,NA,TRBJ2-2,CASRVHITGELFF,TGTGCCAGCAGGGTCCACATCACCGGGGAGCTGTTTTTT
NA,TRBV4-2,NA,TRBJ2-7,CASSSLVSYEQYF,TGTGCCAGCAGCTCACTAGTTTCCTACGAGCAGTACTTC